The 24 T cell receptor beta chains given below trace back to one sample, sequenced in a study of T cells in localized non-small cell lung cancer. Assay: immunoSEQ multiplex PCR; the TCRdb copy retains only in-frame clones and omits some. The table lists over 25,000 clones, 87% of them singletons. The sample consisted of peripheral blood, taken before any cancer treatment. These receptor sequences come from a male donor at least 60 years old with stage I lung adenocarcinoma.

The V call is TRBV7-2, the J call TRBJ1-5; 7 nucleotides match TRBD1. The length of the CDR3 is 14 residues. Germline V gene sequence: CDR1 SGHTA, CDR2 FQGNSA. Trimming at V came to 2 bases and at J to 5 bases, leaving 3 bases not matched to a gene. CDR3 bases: TGTGCCAGCAGCTTACAAGGGGGCGATCAGCCCCAGCATTTT. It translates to CASSLQGGDQPQHF.

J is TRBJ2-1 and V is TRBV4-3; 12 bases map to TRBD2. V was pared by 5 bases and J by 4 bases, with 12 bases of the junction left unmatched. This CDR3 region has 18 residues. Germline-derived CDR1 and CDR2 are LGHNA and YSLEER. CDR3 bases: TGCGCCAGCAGCTACCACTCCGGCCTAGCGGGGGGGTACAATGAGCAGTTCTTC. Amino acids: CASSYHSGLAGGYNEQFF.

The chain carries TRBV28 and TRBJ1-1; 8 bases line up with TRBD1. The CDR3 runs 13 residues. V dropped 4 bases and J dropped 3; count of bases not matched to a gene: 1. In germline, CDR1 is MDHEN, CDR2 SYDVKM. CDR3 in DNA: TGTGCCAGCAGTTCCAGGGGGCACACTGAAGCTTTCTTT. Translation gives CASSSRGHTEAFF.

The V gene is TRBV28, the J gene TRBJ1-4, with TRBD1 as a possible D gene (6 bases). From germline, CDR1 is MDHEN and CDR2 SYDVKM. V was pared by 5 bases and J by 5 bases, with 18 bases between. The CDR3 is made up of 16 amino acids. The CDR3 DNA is TGTGCCAGCAGTCTCGCTGGGGGGCGCATAAATGAAAAACTGTTTTTT. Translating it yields CASSLAGGRINEKLFF.

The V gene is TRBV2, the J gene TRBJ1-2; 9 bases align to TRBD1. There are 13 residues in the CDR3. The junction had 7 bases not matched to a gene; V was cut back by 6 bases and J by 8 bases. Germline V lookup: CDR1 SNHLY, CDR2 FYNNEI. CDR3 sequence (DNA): TGTGCCAGCAGCTTTACAGGGGGCGAAGGCTACACCTTC. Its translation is CASSFTGGEGYTF.

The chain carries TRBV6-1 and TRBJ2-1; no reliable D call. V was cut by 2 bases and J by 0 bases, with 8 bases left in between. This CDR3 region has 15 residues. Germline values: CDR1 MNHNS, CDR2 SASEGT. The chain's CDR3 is CASSETGDSYNEQFF. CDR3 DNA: TGTGCCAGCAGTGAAACTGGGGACTCCTACAATGAGCAGTTCTTC.

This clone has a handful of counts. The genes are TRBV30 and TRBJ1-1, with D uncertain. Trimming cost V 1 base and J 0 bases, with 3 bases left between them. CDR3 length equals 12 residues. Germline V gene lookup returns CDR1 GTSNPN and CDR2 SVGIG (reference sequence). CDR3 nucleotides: TGTGCCTGGAGTGGTATGAACACTGAAGCTTTCTTT. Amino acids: CAWSGMNTEAFF.

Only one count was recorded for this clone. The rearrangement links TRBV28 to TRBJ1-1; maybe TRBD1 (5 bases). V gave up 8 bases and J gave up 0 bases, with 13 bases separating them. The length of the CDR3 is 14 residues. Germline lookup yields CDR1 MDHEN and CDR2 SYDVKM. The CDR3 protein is CASPPRGLNTEAFF. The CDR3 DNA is TGTGCCAGCCCCCCTCGGGGGTTGAACACTGAAGCTTTCTTT.

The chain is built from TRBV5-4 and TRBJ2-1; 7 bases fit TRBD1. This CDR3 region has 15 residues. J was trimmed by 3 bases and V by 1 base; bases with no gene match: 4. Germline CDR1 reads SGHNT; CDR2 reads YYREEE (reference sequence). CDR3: CASSLNQGVYNEQFF. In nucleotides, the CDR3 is TGTGCCAGCAGCTTGAATCAGGGGGTCTACAATGAGCAGTTCTTC.

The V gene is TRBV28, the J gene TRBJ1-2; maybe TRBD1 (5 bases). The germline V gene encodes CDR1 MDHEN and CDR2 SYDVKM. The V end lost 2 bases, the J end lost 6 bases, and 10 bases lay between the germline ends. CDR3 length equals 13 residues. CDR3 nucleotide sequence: TGTGCCAGCAGTTTACGGGGACGTGATGGCTACACCTTC. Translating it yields CASSLRGRDGYTF.

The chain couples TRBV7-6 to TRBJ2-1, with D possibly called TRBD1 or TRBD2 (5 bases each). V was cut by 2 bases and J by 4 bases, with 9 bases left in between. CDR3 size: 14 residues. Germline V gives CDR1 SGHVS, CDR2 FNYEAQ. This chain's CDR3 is CASSLSGHYNEQFF. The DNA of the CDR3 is TGTGCCAGCAGCTTATCGGGGCATTACAATGAGCAGTTCTTC.

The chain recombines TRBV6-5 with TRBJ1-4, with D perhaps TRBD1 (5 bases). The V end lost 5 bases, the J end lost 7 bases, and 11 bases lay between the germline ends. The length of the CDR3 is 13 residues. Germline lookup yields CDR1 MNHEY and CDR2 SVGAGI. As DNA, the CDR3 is TGTGCCAGCAGTGTCGTCAGGGCTGAAAAACTGTTTTTT. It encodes CASSVVRAEKLFF.

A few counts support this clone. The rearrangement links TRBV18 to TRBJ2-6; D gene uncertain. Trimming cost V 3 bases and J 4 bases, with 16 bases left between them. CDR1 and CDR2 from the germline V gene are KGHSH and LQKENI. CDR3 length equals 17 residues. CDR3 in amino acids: CASSPEIPSRGANVLTF. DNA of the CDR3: TGTGCCAGCTCACCCGAGATACCTTCCAGGGGGGCCAACGTCCTGACTTTC.

CDR3 in amino acids: CASNPEAWVGNEKLFF. CDR3 in DNA: TGTGCCAGCAATCCAGAGGCATGGGTTGGTAATGAAAAACTGTTTTTT. The chain links TRBV2 to TRBJ1-4; D ambiguous. Trimming took 7 bases from V and 4 from J, leaving 19 bases between them. This CDR3 is built from 16 residues. CDR1 and CDR2 from the germline V gene are SNHLY and FYNNEI.

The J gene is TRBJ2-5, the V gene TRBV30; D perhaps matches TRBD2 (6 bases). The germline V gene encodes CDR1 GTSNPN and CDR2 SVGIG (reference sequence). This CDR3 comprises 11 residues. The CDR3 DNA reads TGTGCTTGGGAGGTGGGAGAGACCCAGTACTTC. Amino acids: CAWEVGETQYF.

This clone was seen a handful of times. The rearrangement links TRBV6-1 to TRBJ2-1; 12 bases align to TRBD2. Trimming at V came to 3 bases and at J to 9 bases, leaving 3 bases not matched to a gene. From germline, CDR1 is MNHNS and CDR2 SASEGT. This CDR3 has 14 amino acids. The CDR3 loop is CASSDGTSGSEQFF. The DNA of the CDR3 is TGTGCCAGCAGTGATGGGACTAGCGGGTCTGAGCAGTTCTTC.

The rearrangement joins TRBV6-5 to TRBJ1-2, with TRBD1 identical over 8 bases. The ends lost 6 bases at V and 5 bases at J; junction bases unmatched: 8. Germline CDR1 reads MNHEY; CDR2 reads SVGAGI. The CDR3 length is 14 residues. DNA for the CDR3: TGTGCCAGCAGGTCGAGGACAGGGAGTTATGGCTACACCTTC. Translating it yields CASRSRTGSYGYTF.

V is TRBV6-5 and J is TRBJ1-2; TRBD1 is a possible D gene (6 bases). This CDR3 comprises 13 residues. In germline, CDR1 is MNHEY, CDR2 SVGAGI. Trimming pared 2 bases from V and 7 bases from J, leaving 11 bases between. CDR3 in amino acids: CASSYAGAGGYTF. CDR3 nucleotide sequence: TGTGCCAGCAGTTACGCAGGGGCAGGTGGCTACACCTTC.

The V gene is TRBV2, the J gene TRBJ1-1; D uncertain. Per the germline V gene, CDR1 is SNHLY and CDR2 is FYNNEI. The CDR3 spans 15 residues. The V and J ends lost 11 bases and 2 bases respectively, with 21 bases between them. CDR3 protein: CAGREGWERNTEAFF. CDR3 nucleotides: TGTGCCGGAAGGGAGGGTTGGGAACGTAACACTGAAGCTTTCTTT.

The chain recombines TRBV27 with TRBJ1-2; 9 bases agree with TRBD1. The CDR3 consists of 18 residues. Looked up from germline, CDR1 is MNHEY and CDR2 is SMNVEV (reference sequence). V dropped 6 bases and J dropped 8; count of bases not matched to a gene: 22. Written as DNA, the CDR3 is TGTGCCAGCAGCCCCCCCCCGGACGGGACAGGGCAACTGAGCGGCTACACCTTC. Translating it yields CASSPPPDGTGQLSGYTF.

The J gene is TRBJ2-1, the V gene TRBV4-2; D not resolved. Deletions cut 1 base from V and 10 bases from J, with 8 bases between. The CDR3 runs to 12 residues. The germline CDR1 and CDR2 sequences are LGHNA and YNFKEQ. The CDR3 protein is CASSQVSREQFF. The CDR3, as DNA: TGTGCCAGCAGCCAAGTGTCCCGAGAGCAGTTCTTC.

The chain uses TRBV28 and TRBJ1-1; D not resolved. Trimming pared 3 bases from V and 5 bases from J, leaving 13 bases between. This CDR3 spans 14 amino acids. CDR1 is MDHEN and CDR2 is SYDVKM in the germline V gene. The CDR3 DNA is TGTGCCAGCAGTTTGGTCCCCTCTCGGACTGAAGCTTTCTTT. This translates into CASSLVPSRTEAFF.

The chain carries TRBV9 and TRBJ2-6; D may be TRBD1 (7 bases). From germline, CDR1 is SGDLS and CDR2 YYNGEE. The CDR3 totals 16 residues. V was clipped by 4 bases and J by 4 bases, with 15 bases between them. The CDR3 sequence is CASSSQGGAGANVLTF. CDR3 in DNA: TGTGCCAGCAGCTCCCAGGGGGGAGCCGGGGCCAACGTCCTGACTTTC. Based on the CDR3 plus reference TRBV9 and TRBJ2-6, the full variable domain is DSGVTQTPKHLITATGQRVTLRCSPRSGDLSVYWYQQSLDQGLQFLIQYYNGEERAKGNILERFSAQQFPDLHSELNLSSLELGDSALYFCASSSQGGAGANVLTFGAGSRLTVL.

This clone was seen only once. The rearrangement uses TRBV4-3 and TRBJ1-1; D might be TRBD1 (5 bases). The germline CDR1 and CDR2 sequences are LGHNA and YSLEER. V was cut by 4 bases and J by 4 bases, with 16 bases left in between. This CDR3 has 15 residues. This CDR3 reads CASSPRGVLGTEAFF. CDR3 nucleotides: TGCGCCAGCAGCCCGCGGGGGGTCCTCGGCACTGAAGCTTTCTTT.